A single sample gave rise to the 27 T cell receptor beta chains below, sequenced in a study of control samples from healthy donors and cancer patients (dated by TCRdb to about 2020). Libraries were made using the immunoSEQ multiplex PCR assay. The clones in this table, taken by TCRdb from immuneACCESS, are in-frame only. Not every clone is retained; where verified, under half of the shortfall comes from an unresolved V gene, and the cause of the rest is unknown. Recorded for this sample are 100,000 to 150,000 clones; about 88% of them occurred a single time. The top ten clones comprise 1.5% to 2% of the sample. The source material was blood. The receptors originated from a man aged 18 to 29 in good health.

For the CDR3, the DNA is TGTGCCGGGGGGAGGACAGGGGGGGCCTATGGCTACACCTTC. Residues: CAGGRTGGAYGYTF. This chain connects TRBV30 to TRBJ1-2; 10 bases line up with TRBD1. Per the germline V gene, CDR1 is GTSNPN and CDR2 is SVGIG (reference sequence). The CDR3 runs 14 residues. The trim removed 8 bases at V and 4 bases at J, leaving 10 bases unmatched.

This clone appeared a single time. This chain connects TRBV5-8 to TRBJ2-3, with D possibly matching TRBD2 (6 bases). V dropped 4 bases and J dropped 0 bases, with 9 bases sitting between them. From germline, CDR1 is SGHTS and CDR2 YDEGEE. The length of the CDR3 is 14 residues. The CDR3 region has the DNA TGTGCCAGCAGCCGCGGGGCGAGCACAGATACGCAGTATTTT. Translating it yields CASSRGASTDTQYF.

The chain recombines TRBV28 with TRBJ2-7, with unresolved D. The V gene's germline CDR1 is MDHEN and CDR2 SYDVKM. CDR3 length: 14 residues. V lost 1 base to trimming and J lost 0 bases, with 7 bases between them. The CDR3 nucleotides are TGTGCCAGCAGTTTATCAGGTACCTCCTACGAGCAGTACTTC. Translated: CASSLSGTSYEQYF.

The chain carries TRBV5-1 and TRBJ1-5; maybe TRBD1 (6 bases). The V gene's germline CDR1 is SGHRS and CDR2 YFSETQ. The CDR3 runs to 15 residues. Trimming took off 4 bases at V and 5 bases at J, with 16 bases between the two ends. The CDR3 bases are TGCGCCAGCAGCATTCGAGGACAGTCCGATCAGCCCCAGCATTTT. Translating gives CASSIRGQSDQPQHF.

The J gene is TRBJ2-2, the V gene TRBV5-1, with unresolved D. The CDR3 totals 16 residues. CDR1 is SGHRS and CDR2 is YFSETQ in the germline V gene. V dropped 0 bases and J dropped 4 bases, with 13 bases sitting between them. Here the CDR3 reads CASSLAVGLGTGELFF. The CDR3 DNA reads TGCGCCAGCAGCTTGGCCGTCGGTTTGGGCACCGGGGAGCTGTTTTTT.

The gene calls are TRBV2 and TRBJ1-5, with a tentative D call TRBD1 (5 bases). Germline assignment: CDR1 SNHLY and CDR2 FYNNEI. V gave up 8 bases and J gave up 7 bases, with 15 bases separating them. The CDR3 runs to 13 residues. CDR3 in amino acids: CASGRVVHQPQHF. CDR3 DNA sequence: TGTGCCAGCGGCAGGGTAGTACACCAGCCCCAGCATTTT.

The chain uses TRBV6-6 and TRBJ1-5; 8 bases line up with TRBD1. This CDR3 contains 16 residues. Germline V gene data show CDR1 as MNHNY and CDR2 as SVGAGI (reference sequence). The junction had 9 bases not matched to a gene; V was cut back by 6 bases and J by 2 bases. CDR3 loop: CASRSKGQGGNQPQHF. Here the CDR3 DNA reads TGTGCCAGCAGGAGCAAAGGACAGGGCGGCAATCAGCCCCAGCATTTT.

This chain joins TRBV9 and TRBJ2-1, with 8 bases that match TRBD2. V was pared by 4 bases and J by 4 bases, with 10 bases of the junction left unmatched. The V gene's germline CDR1 is SGDLS and CDR2 YYNGEE. The CDR3 totals 16 residues. DNA of the CDR3: TGTGCCAGCAGCTTGATGACTAGCGCTTTATACAATGAGCAGTTCTTC. It translates to CASSLMTSALYNEQFF.

V and J are TRBV5-6 and TRBJ1-5, with 10 bases lining up with TRBD1. Germline V gives CDR1 SGHDT, CDR2 YYEEEE. The CDR3 is made up of 16 amino acids. V was clipped by 4 bases and J by 0 bases; unmatched bases: 4. The CDR3 coding sequence is TGTGCCAGCAGCCAAGGGACAGGGGCTAGCAATCAGCCCCAGCATTTT. Protein sequence: CASSQGTGASNQPQHF.

Notes on this clone: The sample carries other DNA sequences with the same CDR3. The J gene is TRBJ2-3, the V gene TRBV18; D possibly corresponds to TRBD2 (6 bases). The germline V gene encodes CDR1 KGHSH and CDR2 LQKENI. V lost 1 base to trimming and J lost 2 bases, with 7 bases between them. The CDR3 consists of 14 residues. CDR3 nucleotides: TGTGCCAGCTCACCACTAGCGGACACAGATACGCAGTATTTT. It codes for CASSPLADTDTQYF.

This sequence joins TRBV3-1 (or the pseudogene TRBV3-2) and TRBJ2-1, with a tentative D call TRBD2 (6 bases). The CDR3 loop spans 16 amino acids. V was pared by 0 bases and J by 0 bases, with 9 bases between. Germline V CDR1 and CDR2: LGHDT, YNNKEL (reference sequence). The CDR3 region has the DNA TGTGCCAGCAGCCAAGATAGGCGGGGCTCCTACAATGAGCAGTTCTTC. Protein sequence: CASSQDRRGSYNEQFF.

This clone was seen just once. The chain combines TRBV28 with TRBJ2-2; 11 bases agree with TRBD2. This CDR3 contains 15 residues. Per the germline V gene, CDR1 is MDHEN and CDR2 is SYDVKM. V lost 3 bases, J lost 5 bases, and 2 bases stayed unmatched. The CDR3 DNA sequence: TGTGCCAGCAGTTTCCGGACTAGCGGGACCGGGGAGCTGTTTTTT. Its protein is CASSFRTSGTGELFF.

The V gene is TRBV7-8, the J gene TRBJ2-5; the D gene could be TRBD1 or TRBD2 (5 bases each). Germline V CDR1 and CDR2: SGHVS, FQNEAQ. V lost 4 bases, J lost 2 bases, and 14 bases lay in between. This CDR3 has 15 residues. In DNA form, the CDR3 reads TGTGCCAGCAGCTCGCCCGGGACCCGGCAAGAGACCCAGTACTTC. Translating gives CASSSPGTRQETQYF.

The genes are TRBV10-1 and TRBJ2-1; D unresolved. CDR1 and CDR2 (germline): WNHNN, SYGVQD (reference sequence). The CDR3 contains 17 residues. V was shortened by 1 base and J by 1 base, with 14 bases between the two germline ends. The CDR3 spells CASSELPSGRSYNEQFF. The CDR3 nucleotides are TGCGCCAGCAGTGAGTTACCCTCGGGCAGATCCTACAATGAGCAGTTCTTC.

This chain connects TRBV11-1 to TRBJ2-2; 7 positions agree with TRBD1. CDR1 and CDR2 (germline): SGHAT, FQDESV (reference sequence). The CDR3 loop spans 15 amino acids. Losses at the gene ends were 6 bases for V and 1 base for J; bases not matched to a gene: 5. CDR3 sequence reads: CASSSGTVNTGELFF. Here the CDR3 DNA reads TGTGCCAGCAGTTCCGGGACAGTGAACACCGGGGAGCTGTTTTTT. The complete variable domain, with remaining parts taken from reference TRBV11-1 and TRBJ2-2, reads EAEVAQSPRYKITEKSQAVAFWCDPISGHATLYWYRQILGQGPELLVQFQDESVVDDSQLPKDRFSAERLKGVDSTLKIQPAELGDSAMYLCASSSGTVNTGELFFGEGSRLTVL.

This clone has only a few counts. The chain has TRBV10-1 and TRBJ2-1; D possibly corresponds to TRBD2 (5 bases). The CDR3 spans 13 residues. The ends were cut back, 2 bases at V and 3 bases at J, with 5 bases in the middle. Looked up from germline, CDR1 is WNHNN and CDR2 is SYGVQD (reference sequence). This chain's CDR3 is CASSEGLYNEQFF. As DNA, the CDR3 is TGCGCCAGCAGTGAGGGACTCTACAATGAGCAGTTCTTC.

The chain uses TRBV7-2 and TRBJ2-4, with 8 bases fitting TRBD2. The CDR3 is 17 residues long. Germline loops: CDR1 SGHTA, CDR2 FQGNSA. Germline trimming cut 5 bases from V and 0 bases from J; bases unmatched to any gene: 9. CDR3 amino acids: CASSPRAGALAKNIQYF. CDR3 bases: TGTGCCAGCAGCCCTCGAGCGGGGGCCCTAGCCAAAAACATTCAGTACTTC.

This clone came up once. The chain is built from TRBV24-1 and TRBJ2-1; TRBD1 matches at 8 bases. Trimming at V came to 2 bases and at J to 3 bases, leaving 5 bases not matched to a gene. Germline values: CDR1 KGHDR, CDR2 SFDVKD. This CDR3 is 16 amino acids long. CDR3 protein: CATSDYDRGGYNEQFF. In nucleotides, the CDR3 is TGTGCCACCAGTGATTATGACAGGGGTGGCTACAATGAGCAGTTCTTC.

As DNA, the CDR3 is TGCGCCAGCAGCCAAGATCCAACGGGAAGGTACGAGCAGTACTTC. It encodes CASSQDPTGRYEQYF. The chain combines TRBV4-1 with TRBJ2-7; D is perhaps TRBD2 (5 bases). The V gene's germline CDR1 is MGHRA and CDR2 YSYEKL. The CDR3 loop spans 15 amino acids. The V and J ends lost 0 bases and 4 bases respectively, with 13 bases between them.

The genes are TRBV7-9 and TRBJ1-2; TRBD1 matches at 12 bases. Germline V gene lookup returns CDR1 SEHNR and CDR2 FQNEAQ (reference sequence). The CDR3 runs to 16 residues. V trimming: 3 bases; J trimming: 4 bases; junction bases outside the gene matches: 6. The CDR3 DNA follows: TGTGCCAGCAGCTTGGGACAGGGGGCGTTAAGCTATGGCTACACCTTC. This gives the protein CASSLGQGALSYGYTF.

The genes are TRBV5-1 and TRBJ1-1; D is unclear. The germline V gene encodes CDR1 SGHRS and CDR2 YFSETQ. The V and J ends lost 0 bases and 3 bases respectively, with 6 bases between them. The CDR3 spans 13 residues. DNA for the CDR3: TGCGCCAGCAGCTTGGGACGGGACACTGAAGCTTTCTTT. As protein: CASSLGRDTEAFF.

The V and J genes are TRBV18 and TRBJ2-3; 8 bases line up with TRBD1. Germline trimming cut 0 bases from V and 4 bases from J; bases unmatched to any gene: 6. CDR3 length: 16 residues. Germline V CDR1 and CDR2: KGHSH, LQKENI. The CDR3 loop is CASSPPTGVSPDTQYF. CDR3 in DNA: TGTGCCAGCTCACCACCGACAGGGGTTTCCCCAGATACGCAGTATTTT.

The chain has TRBV25-1 and TRBJ1-5; perhaps TRBD1 as D (5 bases). V was cut by 3 bases and J by 6 bases, with 15 bases left in between. Looked up from germline, CDR1 is MGHDK and CDR2 is SYGVNS. CDR3 length: 15 amino acids. CDR3 nucleotide sequence: TGTGCCAGCAGTGACCCGGGGCGAGAGACTCAGCCCCAGCATTTT. Translating gives CASSDPGRETQPQHF.

The J gene is TRBJ2-5, the V gene TRBV2; 8 nucleotides agree with TRBD2. With 7 bases clipped from V and 3 bases from J, the junction kept 13 bases outside the gene matches. Germline CDR1 and CDR2: SNHLY and FYNNEI. This CDR3 region has 16 residues. In nucleotides, the CDR3 is TGTGCCAGCAATGGGGCGGGGGGTTCACAAAAAGAGACCCAGTACTTC. Its protein is CASNGAGGSQKETQYF. Combining the CDR3 with reference TRBV2 and TRBJ2-5 gives the whole variable domain EPEVTQTPSHQVTQMGQEVILRCVPISNHLYFYWYRQILGQKVEFLVSFYNNEISEKSEIFDDQFSVERPDGSNFTLKIRSTKLEDSAMYFCASNGAGGSQKETQYFGPGTRLLVL.

The chain combines TRBV28 with TRBJ1-1, with D unclear. The V gene's germline CDR1 is MDHEN and CDR2 SYDVKM. V was clipped by 6 bases and J by 0 bases, with 2 bases between them. The CDR3 length is 11 residues. The CDR3 spells CASSMNTEAFF. CDR3 bases: TGTGCCAGCAGCATGAACACTGAAGCTTTCTTT.

The V call is TRBV12-5, the J call TRBJ1-3; D is undetermined. The germline V and J ends were trimmed by 2 bases and 4 bases, with 12 bases remaining between them. The CDR3 is 15 amino acids. Germline CDR1 reads LGHNT; CDR2 reads FRNRAP. Here the CDR3 DNA reads TGTGCTAGTGGTTTGTTAAATTTCTTCGGAAACACCATATATTTT. It encodes CASGLLNFFGNTIYF.

This rearrangement joins TRBV28 to TRBJ1-3; D not certain. This CDR3 is 15 amino acids long. The germline V and J ends were trimmed by 1 base and 4 bases, with 11 bases remaining between them. Germline V gene lookup returns CDR1 MDHEN and CDR2 SYDVKM. The CDR3 DNA sequence: TGTGCCAGCAGTTTATTGAAGGGCGCGGGAAACACCATATATTTT. This gives the protein CASSLLKGAGNTIYF.